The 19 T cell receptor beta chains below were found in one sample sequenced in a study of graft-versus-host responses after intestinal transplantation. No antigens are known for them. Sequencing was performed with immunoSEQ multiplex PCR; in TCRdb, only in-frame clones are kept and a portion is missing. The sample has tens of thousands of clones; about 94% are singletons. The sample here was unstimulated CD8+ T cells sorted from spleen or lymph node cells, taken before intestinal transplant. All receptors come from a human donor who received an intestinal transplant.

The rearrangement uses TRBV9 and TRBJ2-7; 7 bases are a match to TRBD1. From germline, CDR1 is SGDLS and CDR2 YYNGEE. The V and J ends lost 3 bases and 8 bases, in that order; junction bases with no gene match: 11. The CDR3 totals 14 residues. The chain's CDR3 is CASSASFTGVKQYF. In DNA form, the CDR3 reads TGTGCCAGCAGCGCTTCTTTTACAGGGGTGAAGCAGTACTTC.

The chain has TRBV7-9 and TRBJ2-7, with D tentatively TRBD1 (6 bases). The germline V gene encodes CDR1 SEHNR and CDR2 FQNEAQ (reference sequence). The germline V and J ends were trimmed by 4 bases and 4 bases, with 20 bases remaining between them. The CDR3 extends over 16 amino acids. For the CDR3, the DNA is TGTGCCAGCAGCTCGGACAGTACTGCTCCTCGTTACGAGCAGTACTTC. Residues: CASSSDSTAPRYEQYF.

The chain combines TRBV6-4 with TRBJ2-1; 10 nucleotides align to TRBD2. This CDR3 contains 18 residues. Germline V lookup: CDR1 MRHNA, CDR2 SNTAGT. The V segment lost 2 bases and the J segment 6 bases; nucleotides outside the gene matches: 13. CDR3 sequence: CASSDERPLAGVGNEQFF. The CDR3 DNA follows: TGTGCCAGCAGTGACGAAAGGCCCCTAGCGGGAGTAGGCAATGAGCAGTTCTTC.

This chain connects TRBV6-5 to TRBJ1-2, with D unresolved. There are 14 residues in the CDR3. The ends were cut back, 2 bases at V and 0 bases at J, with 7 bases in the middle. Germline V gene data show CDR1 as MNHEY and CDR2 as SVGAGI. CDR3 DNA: TGTGCCAGCAGTTACAGGCCCTCTAACTATGGCTACACCTTC. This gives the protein CASSYRPSNYGYTF.

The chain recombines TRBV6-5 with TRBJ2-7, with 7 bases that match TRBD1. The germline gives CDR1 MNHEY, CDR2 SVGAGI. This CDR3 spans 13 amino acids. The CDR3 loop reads CASSYDPGQPIRV. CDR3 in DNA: TGTGCCAGCAGTTACGATCCGGGACAGCCGATCAGGGTC.

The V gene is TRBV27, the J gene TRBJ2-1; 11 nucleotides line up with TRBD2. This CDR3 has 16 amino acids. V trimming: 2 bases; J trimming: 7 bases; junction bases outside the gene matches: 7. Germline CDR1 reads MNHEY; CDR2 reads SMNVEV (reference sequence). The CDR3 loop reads CASSLPPGLAVNEQFF. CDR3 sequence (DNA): TGTGCCAGCAGTTTACCGCCGGGACTAGCGGTTAATGAGCAGTTCTTC.

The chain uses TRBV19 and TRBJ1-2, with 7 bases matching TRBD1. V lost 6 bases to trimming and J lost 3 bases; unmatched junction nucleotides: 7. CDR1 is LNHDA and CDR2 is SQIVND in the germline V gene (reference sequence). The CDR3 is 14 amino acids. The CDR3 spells CASRIFTGDYGYTF. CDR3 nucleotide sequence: TGTGCCAGTAGGATATTCACAGGGGACTATGGCTACACCTTC.

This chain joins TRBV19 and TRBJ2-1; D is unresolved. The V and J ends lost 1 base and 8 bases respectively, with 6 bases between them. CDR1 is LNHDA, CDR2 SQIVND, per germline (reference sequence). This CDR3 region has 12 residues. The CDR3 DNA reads TGTGCCAGTAGTATAGTAACCCATGAGCAGTTCTTC. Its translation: CASSIVTHEQFF.

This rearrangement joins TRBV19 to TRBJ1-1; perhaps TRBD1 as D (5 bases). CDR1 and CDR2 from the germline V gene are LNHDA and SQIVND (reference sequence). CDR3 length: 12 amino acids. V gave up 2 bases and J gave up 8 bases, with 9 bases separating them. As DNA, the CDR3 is TGTGCCAGTAGTATATCCCGGACAGAAGCTTTCTTT. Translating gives CASSISRTEAFF.

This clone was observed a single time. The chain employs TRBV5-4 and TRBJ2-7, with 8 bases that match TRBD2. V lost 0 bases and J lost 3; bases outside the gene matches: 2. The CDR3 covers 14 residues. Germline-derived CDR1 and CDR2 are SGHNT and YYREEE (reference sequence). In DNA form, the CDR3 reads TGTGCCAGCAGCTTGGCGGGGGGGAACTACGAGCAGTACTTC. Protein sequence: CASSLAGGNYEQYF.

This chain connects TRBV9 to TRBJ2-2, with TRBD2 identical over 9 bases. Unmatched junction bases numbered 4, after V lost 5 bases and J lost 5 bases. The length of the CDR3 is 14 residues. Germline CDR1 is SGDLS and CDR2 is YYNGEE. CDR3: CASRAGGKTGELFF. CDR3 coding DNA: TGTGCCAGCAGAGCGGGAGGAAAGACCGGGGAGCTGTTTTTT.

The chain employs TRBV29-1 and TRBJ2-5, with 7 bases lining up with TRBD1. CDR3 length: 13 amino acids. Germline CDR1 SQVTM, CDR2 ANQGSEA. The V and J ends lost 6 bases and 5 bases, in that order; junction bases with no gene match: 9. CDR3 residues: CSVETGWRETQYF. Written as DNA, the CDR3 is TGCAGCGTAGAGACAGGGTGGCGGGAGACCCAGTACTTC. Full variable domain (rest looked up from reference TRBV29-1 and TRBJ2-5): SAVISQKPSRDICQRGTSLTIQCQVDSQVTMMFWYRQQPGQSLTLIATANQGSEATYESGFVIDKFPISRPNLTFSTLTVSNMSPEDSSIYLCSVETGWRETQYFGPGTRLLVL.

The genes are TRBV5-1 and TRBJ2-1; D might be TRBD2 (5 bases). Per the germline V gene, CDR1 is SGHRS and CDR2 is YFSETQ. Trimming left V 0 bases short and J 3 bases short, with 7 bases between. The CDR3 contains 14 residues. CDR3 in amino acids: CASSLALDYNEQFF. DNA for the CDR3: TGCGCCAGCAGCTTGGCACTAGACTACAATGAGCAGTTCTTC.

CDR3 region: CASSFDGANVLTF. CDR3 DNA: TGTGCCAGCAGCTTCGACGGGGCCAACGTCCTGACTTTC. The rearrangement joins TRBV7-9 to TRBJ2-6; D remains ambiguous. Germline values: CDR1 SEHNR, CDR2 FQNEAQ (reference sequence). This CDR3 has 13 residues. V shed 3 bases and J shed 4 bases, with 4 bases lying between them.

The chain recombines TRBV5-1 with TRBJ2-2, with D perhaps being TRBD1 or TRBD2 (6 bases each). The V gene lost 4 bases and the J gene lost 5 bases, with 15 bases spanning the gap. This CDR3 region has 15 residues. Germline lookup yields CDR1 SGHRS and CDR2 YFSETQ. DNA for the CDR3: TGCGCCAGCAGCCCCGTAGAGGGGGGTACCGGGGAGCTGTTTTTT. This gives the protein CASSPVEGGTGELFF.

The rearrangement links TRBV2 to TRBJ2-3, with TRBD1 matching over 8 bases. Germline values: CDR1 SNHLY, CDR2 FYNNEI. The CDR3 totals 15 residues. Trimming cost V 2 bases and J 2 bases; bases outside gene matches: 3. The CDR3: CASSEPGQVTDTQYF. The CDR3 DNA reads TGTGCCAGCAGTGAACCGGGACAGGTCACAGATACGCAGTATTTT. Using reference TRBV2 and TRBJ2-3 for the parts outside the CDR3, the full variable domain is EPEVTQTPSHQVTQMGQEVILRCVPISNHLYFYWYRQILGQKVEFLVSFYNNEISEKSEIFDDQFSVERPDGSNFTLKIRSTKLEDSAMYFCASSEPGQVTDTQYFGPGTRLTVL.

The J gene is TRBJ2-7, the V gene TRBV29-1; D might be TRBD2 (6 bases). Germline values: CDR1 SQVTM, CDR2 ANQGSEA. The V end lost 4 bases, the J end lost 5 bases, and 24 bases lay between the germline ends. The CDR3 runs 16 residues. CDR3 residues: CSVAGGAGTPPDEQYF. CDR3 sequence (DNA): TGCAGCGTTGCCGGCGGGGCAGGCACCCCCCCCGACGAGCAGTACTTC.

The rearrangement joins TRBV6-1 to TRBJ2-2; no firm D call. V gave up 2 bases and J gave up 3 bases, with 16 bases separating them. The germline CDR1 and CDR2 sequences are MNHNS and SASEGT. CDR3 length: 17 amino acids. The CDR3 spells CASSEWVDTVDTGELFF. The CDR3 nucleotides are TGTGCCAGCAGTGAATGGGTCGATACAGTCGACACCGGGGAGCTGTTTTTT.

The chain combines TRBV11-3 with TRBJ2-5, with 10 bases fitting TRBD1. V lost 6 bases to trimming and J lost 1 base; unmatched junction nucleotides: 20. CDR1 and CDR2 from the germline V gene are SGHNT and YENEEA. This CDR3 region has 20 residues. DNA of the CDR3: TGTGCCAGCAGTGTTACCCCGGGACAGGGGAGGGCCAGGGTCCAAGAGACCCAGTACTTC. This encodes CASSVTPGQGRARVQETQYF.